The 25 T cell receptor beta chains reported below all come from one sample, sequenced in a study of OX40 agonist ivuxolimab in advanced cancers. Here immunoSEQ multiplex PCR was the method, and the copy in TCRdb shows in-frame clones only, minus some. The data contain roughly 20,000 clones, roughly 80% of them singletons. The sequencing here drew on CD4+ or CD8+ T cells sorted from blood, taken in a trial of the OX40 agonist ivuxolimab. These receptors were obtained from an adult with an advanced solid tumor such as melanoma, head and neck, liver or kidney cancer.

The chain carries TRBV7-2 and TRBJ2-3, with 8 bases lining up with TRBD2. Germline V gene data show CDR1 as SGHTA and CDR2 as FQGNSA. V was clipped by 2 bases and J by 5 bases; unmatched bases: 6. CDR3 length: 15 residues. CDR3 amino acids: CASSLFGGGIDTQYF. CDR3 in DNA: TGTGCCAGCAGCTTATTCGGCGGGGGGATAGATACGCAGTATTTT.

The CDR3 coding sequence is TGCAGCGTAGATCCTGGACTAGCGGGAGCCCACGAGCAGTACTTC. Amino acids: CSVDPGLAGAHEQYF. This chain connects TRBV29-1 to TRBJ2-7, with 13 bases that match TRBD2. The ends lost 6 bases at V and 5 bases at J; junction bases unmatched: 10. Germline CDR1 reads SQVTM; CDR2 reads ANQGSEA. The CDR3 runs 15 residues.

This rearrangement joins TRBV6-5 to TRBJ2-3; D call uncertain. CDR1 MNHEY and CDR2 SVGAGI come from the germline V gene. This CDR3 has 13 residues. V was cut by 6 bases and J by 5 bases, with 12 bases left in between. The CDR3 nucleotides read TGTGCCAGCAGGCCCGGTCGTTTAGATACGCAGTATTTT. Its translation is CASRPGRLDTQYF.

The chain has TRBV10-3 and TRBJ2-5; a possible D gene is TRBD1 (5 bases). The CDR3 consists of 14 residues. V lost 1 base to trimming and J lost 2 bases, with 8 bases between them. Per the germline V gene, CDR1 is ENHRY and CDR2 is SYGVKD. For the CDR3, the DNA is TGTGCCATCAGTGAGTTAGGGGATCAAGAGACCCAGTACTTC. Amino acids: CAISELGDQETQYF.

The DNA for the CDR3 is TGTGCCAGCATTGGGGGGCTGACCCAGTACTTC. This translates into CASIGGLTQYF. This chain uses TRBV6-5 with TRBJ2-5; the D call may be TRBD1 or TRBD2 (6 bases each). Germline CDR1 reads MNHEY; CDR2 reads SVGAGI. Trimming left V 7 bases short and J 7 bases short, with 10 bases between. There are 11 residues in the CDR3.

The genes are TRBV28 and TRBJ2-5; D gene unclear. The CDR3 contains 15 residues. V dropped 5 bases and J dropped 5 bases, with 18 bases sitting between them. Germline V gene sequence: CDR1 MDHEN, CDR2 SYDVKM. CDR3 DNA sequence: TGTGCCAGCAGTCCCTGGACGATAGCCGGTGAGACCCAGTACTTC. Residues: CASSPWTIAGETQYF.

The J gene is TRBJ1-1, the V gene TRBV18; D is possibly TRBD1 (6 bases). Per germline, CDR1 KGHSH and CDR2 LQKENI. This CDR3 region has 13 residues. The V and J ends lost 10 bases and 4 bases respectively, with 16 bases between them. CDR3 in DNA: TGTGCCACCCGGGAGGGGGAGGGCACTGAAGCTTTCTTT. This gives the protein CATREGEGTEAFF.

The chain has TRBV6-5 and TRBJ1-2; the D gene is possibly TRBD1 (5 bases). Germline lookup yields CDR1 MNHEY and CDR2 SVGAGI. V lost 6 bases and J 0 bases, leaving 8 bases between the germline ends. The CDR3 is made up of 13 amino acids. The CDR3 region is CASSQTANYGYTF. The CDR3 DNA sequence: TGTGCCAGCAGCCAGACAGCTAACTATGGCTACACCTTC.

The rearrangement uses TRBV7-8 and TRBJ1-1; tentatively, D is TRBD1 (5 bases). The CDR3 is 16 amino acids. CDR1 is SGHVS, CDR2 FQNEAQ, per germline. V dropped 4 bases and J dropped 9 bases, with 24 bases sitting between them. CDR3 sequence (DNA): TGTGCCAGCAGCTCTAGCCGGGACGAAGCCCGGCATAAAGCTTTCTTT. Its protein is CASSSSRDEARHKAFF.

The chain uses TRBV7-6 and TRBJ1-2; no reliable D call. CDR1 is SGHVS, CDR2 FNYEAQ, per germline. Trimming took 1 base from V and 4 from J, leaving 19 bases between them. The CDR3 totals 17 residues. The CDR3 DNA is TGTGCCAGCAGCTTAGGACCCCCCGGGAATATTCTCTATGGCTACACCTTC. The encoded protein is CASSLGPPGNILYGYTF. Full variable domain (remainder filled in from reference TRBV7-6 and TRBJ1-2): GAGVSQSPRYKVTKRGQDVALRCDPISGHVSLYWYRQALGQGPEFLTYFNYEAQQDKSGLPNDRFSAERPEGSISTLTIQRTEQRDSAMYRCASSLGPPGNILYGYTFGSGTRLTVV.

This chain links TRBV7-8 with TRBJ2-4; D is possibly TRBD1 (6 bases). V was clipped by 1 base and J by 0 bases, with 13 bases between them. Germline V lookup: CDR1 SGHVS, CDR2 FQNEAQ. The CDR3 length is 17 residues. The CDR3 reads CASSLVWGPLAKNIQYF. The CDR3 DNA sequence: TGTGCCAGCAGCTTAGTTTGGGGGCCCTTAGCCAAAAACATTCAGTACTTC.

The chain uses TRBV4-1 and TRBJ2-7; D uncertain. The CDR3 sequence is 14 residues long. Germline V lookup: CDR1 MGHRA, CDR2 YSYEKL. The V end was cut by 5 bases, the J end by 5 bases, with 16 bases between. This CDR3 is CASSSPLGYNEQYF. CDR3 sequence (DNA): TGCGCCAGCAGCTCACCTTTAGGATATAACGAGCAGTACTTC.

This clone counts as medium-sized (0.01 to 0.1%). This chain links TRBV19 with TRBJ1-1, with D possibly being TRBD1 (5 bases). The CDR3 contains 13 residues. V was clipped by 3 bases and J by 4 bases, with 9 bases between them. Germline V gene sequence: CDR1 LNHDA, CDR2 SQIVND (reference sequence). Written as DNA, the CDR3 is TGTGCCAGTAGTATTAAGAGGGGCACTGAAGCTTTCTTT. Its protein product is CASSIKRGTEAFF.

The rearrangement links TRBV6-5 to TRBJ1-4, with D unresolved. The germline V gene encodes CDR1 MNHEY and CDR2 SVGAGI. CDR3 length: 14 residues. Trimming cost V 2 bases and J 4 bases, with 8 bases left between them. CDR3 sequence (DNA): TGTGCCAGCAGTTACAGACGGTTTAATGAAAAACTGTTTTTT. This encodes CASSYRRFNEKLFF.

CDR3 protein: CASSYEDRRNQPQHF. CDR3 in DNA: TGTGCCAGCAGTTACGAGGACCGACGCAATCAGCCCCAGCATTTT. V is TRBV6-6 and J is TRBJ1-5; no firm D call. The CDR3 is 15 residues long. CDR1 MNHNY and CDR2 SVGAGI come from the germline V gene (reference sequence). V lost 2 bases and J 2 bases, leaving 10 bases between the germline ends.

J is TRBJ2-7 and V is TRBV15; D assignment may be TRBD1 or TRBD2 (6 bases each). Trimming shortened V by 5 bases and J by 1 base, and 12 bases separated the two germline ends. CDR3 length equals 14 residues. Germline CDR1 LNHNV, CDR2 YYDKDF (reference sequence). CDR3 residues: CATSPGATSYEQYF. DNA of the CDR3: TGTGCCACCAGCCCGGGGGCTACTTCCTACGAGCAGTACTTC. Together with reference TRBV15 and TRBJ2-7, the CDR3 gives the full variable domain: DAMVIQNPRYQVTQFGKPVTLSCSQTLNHNVMYWYQQKSSQAPKLLFHYYDKDFNNEADTPDNFQSRRPNTSFCFLDIRSPGLGDTAMYLCATSPGATSYEQYFGPGTRLTVT.

J is TRBJ1-1 and V is TRBV30; possible D gene TRBD1, 5 bases. Trimming took off 6 bases at V and 3 bases at J, with 23 bases between the two ends. The CDR3 sequence is 16 residues long. The germline V gene has CDR1 GTSNPN and CDR2 SVGIG (reference sequence). CDR3 in amino acids: CACPRPSQRGDTEAFF. CDR3 bases: TGTGCCTGTCCCCGGCCGTCGCAGCGGGGCGACACTGAAGCTTTCTTT.

J is TRBJ1-2 and V is TRBV29-1; TRBD1 matches 7 bases. CDR1 and CDR2 from the germline V gene are SQVTM and ANQGSEA. V shed 6 bases and J 2 bases; nucleotides not matched to a gene: 9. The CDR3 has 14 residues. For the CDR3, the DNA is TGCAGCGTGGTTAGACAGGGTATCAACTATGGCTACACCTTC. Translated: CSVVRQGINYGYTF.

This rearrangement joins TRBV30 to TRBJ1-5; D ambiguous. The CDR3 is 13 residues long. Trimming shortened V by 3 bases and J by 0 bases, and 6 bases separated the two germline ends. The germline gives CDR1 GTSNPN, CDR2 SVGIG (reference sequence). The CDR3 sequence is CAWSGSSNQPQHF. As DNA, the CDR3 is TGTGCCTGGAGCGGAAGTAGCAATCAGCCCCAGCATTTT. The whole variable domain, remainder taken from reference TRBV30 and TRBJ1-5, is SQTIHQWPATLVQPVGSPLSLECTVEGTSNPNLYWYRQAAGRGLQLLFYSVGIGQISSEVPQNLSASRPQDRQFILSSKKLLLSDSGFYLCAWSGSSNQPQHFGDGTRLSIL.

This clone came up once. V is TRBV18 and J is TRBJ1-1; D not certain. The CDR3 contains 14 residues. In germline, CDR1 is KGHSH, CDR2 LQKENI. V lost 2 bases, J lost 1 base, and 8 bases lay in between. CDR3 in amino acids: CASSPYPGNTEAFF. The CDR3 DNA follows: TGTGCCAGCTCACCATATCCAGGGAACACTGAAGCTTTCTTT.

In this sample, this clone turned up a few times. The chain links TRBV27 to TRBJ1-1, with 9 bases fitting TRBD1. After removal of 5 bases from V and 4 bases from J, the junction contained 11 bases not matched to a gene. Germline V CDR1 and CDR2: MNHEY, SMNVEV (reference sequence). This CDR3 contains 16 residues. Here the CDR3 reads CASSNRDRAFGTEAFF. CDR3 nucleotides: TGTGCCAGCAGTAACCGGGACAGGGCATTCGGCACTGAAGCTTTCTTT.

This clone was picked up a small number of times. This chain connects TRBV4-1 to TRBJ1-2; D not certain. The CDR3 is 18 amino acids. Trimming stripped 0 bases from V and 1 base from J, with 18 bases between. CDR1 MGHRA and CDR2 YSYEKL come from the germline V gene. CDR3 bases: TGCGCCAGCAGCCAAGACCCTCTTAGGTCCAGGTTTAACTATGGCTACACCTTC. Translation gives CASSQDPLRSRFNYGYTF.

The chain recombines TRBV6-5 with TRBJ2-7; TRBD1 or TRBD2 may be the D gene (6 bases each). The germline gives CDR1 MNHEY, CDR2 SVGAGI. The V and J ends lost 6 bases and 3 bases respectively, with 15 bases between them. The CDR3 contains 14 residues. This CDR3 reads CASRPVGGGYEQYF. The CDR3 nucleotides are TGTGCCAGCAGGCCCGTCGGGGGCGGCTACGAGCAGTACTTC.

The rearrangement links TRBV28 to TRBJ1-4, with D hard to call. Germline values: CDR1 MDHEN, CDR2 SYDVKM. The germline V and J ends were trimmed by 5 bases and 8 bases, with 9 bases remaining between them. The CDR3 sequence is 12 residues long. CDR3 sequence (DNA): TGTGCCAGCAGTCCGGACGCAGAAAAACTGTTTTTT. It codes for CASSPDAEKLFF.

This clone was seen once. The chain is built from TRBV2 and TRBJ1-4; D uncertain. The CDR3 is 16 amino acids. Trimming removed 6 bases at V and 3 bases at J, with 17 bases between. CDR1 and CDR2 from the germline V gene are SNHLY and FYNNEI. The CDR3 coding sequence is TGTGCCAGCAGCCCCTGGGGTGCCAATTCTAATGAAAAACTGTTTTTT. This translates into CASSPWGANSNEKLFF.